This T cell receptor beta chain was sequenced during a study of identical twins. Findings of the study overall: Twin-shared out-of-frame alpha sequences showed excess low generation probability. Conclusions came from cross-sectional statistical analysis, not from following the same donors. For monozygotic twins, models underestimated out-of-frame TCR alpha sharing.

On this clonotype: Its antigen is not known.

Each CDR3 protein is one row after TCRdb ran MiXCR on the 5' RACE reads. The sample has 690,000 or so distinct CDR3 sequences, over 8.5% seen once. All of the donors were Caucasians in good health. Separately, the same data were catalogued under a study of yellow fever vaccine responses in identical twins.

The sample was PBMCs. This TCR came from a young woman in good health.

The CDR3 nucleotides read TGTGCCAGCAGCCCTATGGGGGACAGGATTGATGAGCAGTTCTTC. Translation: CASSPMGDRIDEQFF. The chain carries TRBV7-6 and TRBJ2-1; 8 positions match TRBD1. V shed 5 bases, J shed 8 bases, and the junction held 11 bases outside the gene matches. CDR1 and CDR2 from the germline V gene are SGHVS and FNYEAQ. The CDR3 runs to 15 residues.